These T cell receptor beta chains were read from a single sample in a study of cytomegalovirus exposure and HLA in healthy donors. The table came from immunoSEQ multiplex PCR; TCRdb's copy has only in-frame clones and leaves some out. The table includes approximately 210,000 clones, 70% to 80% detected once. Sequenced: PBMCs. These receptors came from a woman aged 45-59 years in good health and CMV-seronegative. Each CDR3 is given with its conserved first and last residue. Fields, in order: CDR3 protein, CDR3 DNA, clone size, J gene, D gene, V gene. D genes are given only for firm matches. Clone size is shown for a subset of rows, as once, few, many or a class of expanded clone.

CASSSTGANTGELFF,TGTGCCAGCAGCTCCACAGGGGCCAACACCGGGGAGCTGTTTTTT,NA,TRBJ2-2,TRBD1,TRBV7-3
CASSPSGTGLGNTIYF,TGTGCCAGCTCACCGTCCGGGACAGGGCTAGGAAACACCATATATTTT,NA,TRBJ1-3,TRBD1,TRBV18
CASSLSRGQGTEAFF,TGTGCCAGCAGTTTAAGCAGGGGGCAGGGAACTGAAGCTTTCTTT,NA,TRBJ1-1,TRBD1,TRBV27
CASGSTSGFSNQPQHF,TGTGCTAGTGGCAGTACCTCAGGGTTTAGCAATCAGCCCCAGCATTTT,few,TRBJ1-5,NA,TRBV12-5
CASGSGTGGFRELFF,TGTGCTAGTGGTTCCGGGACAGGGGGGTTCCGGGAGCTGTTTTTT,NA,TRBJ2-2,TRBD1,TRBV12-5
CSSSISGRQSGSYGYTF,TGTTCCAGCAGCATTAGTGGACGACAGTCCGGGAGCTATGGCTACACCTTC,once,TRBJ1-2,NA,TRBV7-9
CASNIVAGRQETQYF,TGTGCCAGCAACATTGTAGCGGGCCGTCAAGAGACCCAGTACTTC,NA,TRBJ2-5,TRBD2,TRBV7-9
CASSLGLAGVAEQYF,TGTGCCAGCAGCTTAGGGCTAGCGGGAGTGGCCGAGCAGTACTTC,NA,TRBJ2-7,TRBD2,TRBV7-2
CASSADRDFPTDTQYF,TGCGCCAGCAGCGCGGACAGGGACTTTCCCACGGATACGCAGTATTTT,NA,TRBJ2-3,TRBD1,TRBV5-1
CASSLEVPRNGGERYF,TGTGCCAGCAGCTTAGAGGTCCCGAGGAATGGTGGCGAAAGGTACTTC,few,TRBJ2-7,NA,TRBV7-2
CASSLRDRGRNQPQHF,TGTGCCAGCAGTTTAAGAGACAGGGGGCGGAATCAGCCCCAGCATTTT,NA,TRBJ1-5,TRBD1,TRBV28
CSVPGTSGRNGREQFF,TGCAGCGTCCCCGGGACTAGCGGGAGAAACGGGCGGGAGCAGTTCTTC,few,TRBJ2-1,TRBD2,TRBV29-1
CAISLQGFGTEAFF,TGTGCCATCAGTCTACAGGGGTTCGGGACTGAAGCTTTCTTT,NA,TRBJ1-1,TRBD1,TRBV10-3
CASSQPGLTGYEQYF,TGTGCCAGCAGCCAACCGGGACTAACAGGCTACGAGCAGTACTTC,few,TRBJ2-7,TRBD2,TRBV14
CASSEVAGRRYEQYF,TGTGCCAGCAGTGAAGTAGCGGGAAGACGCTACGAGCAGTACTTC,NA,TRBJ2-7,TRBD2,TRBV2
CASRSGDNEQFF,TGTGCCAGCAGATCAGGGGATAATGAGCAGTTCTTC,NA,TRBJ2-1,NA,TRBV7-9
CASSPDRVYGYTF,TGTGCCAGCAGCCCCGACAGGGTCTATGGCTACACCTTC,NA,TRBJ1-2,TRBD1,TRBV7-9
CASSRRDLFGEETQYF,TGTGCCAGCAGCCGGCGGGACCTCTTCGGGGAAGAGACCCAGTACTTC,NA,TRBJ2-5,NA,TRBV7-3
CASSRDRVTDTQYF,TGTGCCAGCAGCCGCGACAGAGTCACAGATACGCAGTATTTT,NA,TRBJ2-3,NA,TRBV7-2
CASSAGQGHTF,TGTGCCAGCTCAGCGGGACAGGGCCACACCTTC,NA,TRBJ1-2,TRBD1,TRBV18
CASVRQGARYEQFF,TGTGCCAGCGTAAGACAGGGGGCTAGATATGAGCAGTTCTTC,once,TRBJ2-1,TRBD1,TRBV28
CASSSSGLYNQPQHF,TGTGCCAGCAGCTCCTCTGGACTTTACAATCAGCCCCAGCATTTT,NA,TRBJ1-5,NA,TRBV7-2
CASRDRGGTDTQYF,TGTGCCAGCAGAGACAGGGGAGGCACAGATACGCAGTATTTT,NA,TRBJ2-3,TRBD1,TRBV6-6
CASSYSRGRKDTQYF,TGTGCCAGCAGTTACTCCAGGGGGCGGAAAGATACGCAGTATTTT,NA,TRBJ2-3,TRBD1,TRBV6-6
CASSVALATLGKQFF,TGTGCCAGCAGCGTAGCACTAGCGACCCTCGGTAAGCAGTTCTTC,few,TRBJ2-1,TRBD2,TRBV9
CASSLTGNYEQYF,TGTGCCAGCAGTTTGACAGGAAACTACGAGCAGTACTTC,NA,TRBJ2-7,NA,TRBV7-2
CATSRSGTDSYEQYF,TGTGCCACCAGCAGGTCCGGGACAGACTCCTACGAGCAGTACTTC,few,TRBJ2-7,TRBD1,TRBV15
CASSLAGQGGKLFF,TGTGCCAGCAGTTTGGCCGGACAGGGAGGAAAACTGTTTTTT,few,TRBJ1-4,TRBD1,TRBV28
CASSPRDRDLETQYF,TGCGCCAGCAGCCCCCGGGACAGGGATTTGGAGACCCAGTACTTC,NA,TRBJ2-5,TRBD1,TRBV4-1
CAISNRDREKLFF,TGTGCCATCAGTAACAGGGATAGAGAAAAACTGTTTTTT,NA,TRBJ1-4,NA,TRBV10-3
CASSLGGGFTYEQYF,TGTGCCAGCAGTTTAGGCGGGGGGTTTACCTACGAGCAGTACTTC,NA,TRBJ2-7,TRBD2,TRBV28
CASSQEPGQEDYSNQPQHF,TGCGCCAGCAGCCAAGAGCCGGGACAGGAAGACTATAGCAATCAGCCCCAGCATTTT,NA,TRBJ1-5,TRBD1,TRBV4-1
CSAQAGDGYTF,TGCAGTGCACAAGCAGGGGACGGCTACACCTTC,NA,TRBJ1-2,NA,TRBV20-1
CASSQDSVEGREQFF,TGTGCCAGCAGCCAAGATTCAGTGGAAGGGAGGGAGCAGTTCTTC,NA,TRBJ2-1,NA,TRBV14
CASSFGGVPGEKLFF,TGTGCCAGCAGTTTCGGGGGTGTTCCAGGGGAAAAACTGTTTTTT,NA,TRBJ1-4,NA,TRBV28
CASRAGQLSSYEQYF,TGTGCCAGCAGAGCCGGACAGTTGAGCTCCTACGAGCAGTACTTC,NA,TRBJ2-7,NA,TRBV7-2
CASSPRGQGKNSPLHF,TGTGCCAGCAGCCCCCGTGGACAGGGAAAAAATTCACCCCTCCACTTT,NA,TRBJ1-6,TRBD1,TRBV7-8
CASSLTGSSYNEQFF,TGTGCCAGCAGCTTAACCGGGAGCTCCTACAATGAGCAGTTCTTC,NA,TRBJ2-1,NA,TRBV7-9
CASSPDQGTSSGNTIYF,TGCGCCAGCAGCCCCGATCAGGGCACGAGCTCTGGAAACACCATATATTTT,NA,TRBJ1-3,NA,TRBV5-1
CSVPYRGSYGYTF,TGCAGCGTTCCTTACAGGGGAAGCTATGGCTACACCTTC,NA,TRBJ1-2,TRBD1,TRBV29-1
CASSRHRGYEQYF,TGTGCCAGCAGCCGACATAGGGGGTACGAGCAGTACTTC,NA,TRBJ2-7,NA,TRBV14
CASSLEGQGRAGELFF,TGTGCCAGCAGCTTAGAAGGACAGGGGAGAGCCGGGGAGCTGTTTTTT,NA,TRBJ2-2,TRBD1,TRBV11-2
CSALGQGVSTGELFF,TGCAGCGCACTGGGACAGGGTGTTAGCACCGGGGAGCTGTTTTTT,NA,TRBJ2-2,TRBD1,TRBV29-1
CASSPRTVGNTEAFF,TGTGCCAGCTCACCAAGGACAGTGGGGAACACTGAAGCTTTCTTT,once,TRBJ1-1,NA,TRBV18
CASSDMGGGEQFF,TGTGCCAGCAGCGACATGGGAGGGGGGGAGCAGTTCTTC,NA,TRBJ2-1,NA,TRBV11-3
CASSLDSLYQETQYF,TGCGCCAGCAGCTTAGACTCACTGTACCAAGAGACCCAGTACTTC,few,TRBJ2-5,NA,TRBV5-1
CASSKGGGQETQYF,TGTGCCAGCAGCAAGGGCGGGGGCCAAGAGACCCAGTACTTC,NA,TRBJ2-5,TRBD2,TRBV5-4
CASSLRYNEQFF,TGTGCCAGCAGCCTTAGATACAATGAGCAGTTCTTC,once,TRBJ2-1,NA,TRBV5-6
CASSRGSSGVRELFF,TGTGCCAGCAGTAGAGGCTCTAGCGGGGTCCGGGAGCTGTTTTTT,once,TRBJ2-2,TRBD2,TRBV6-5
CASSPQAGGTDTQYF,TGTGCCAGCAGCCCTCAGGCGGGAGGTACAGATACGCAGTATTTT,NA,TRBJ2-3,TRBD2,TRBV9
CASRGGMRPNTGELFF,TGTGCCAGCAGGGGAGGGATGAGGCCGAACACCGGGGAGCTGTTTTTT,NA,TRBJ2-2,TRBD2,TRBV28
CSVDGDRGDFGYTF,TGCAGCGTTGACGGTGACAGGGGGGATTTCGGCTACACCTTC,NA,TRBJ1-2,TRBD1,TRBV29-1
CASSINYGYTF,TGTGCCAGCAGTATCAATTATGGCTACACCTTC,few,TRBJ1-2,NA,TRBV28
CASSFLRNANTGELFF,TGCGCCAGCAGCTTTCTACGTAACGCGAACACCGGGGAGCTGTTTTTT,NA,TRBJ2-2,NA,TRBV5-1
CASSNFAGNSGYGYTF,TGCGCCAGCAGCAACTTCGCGGGAAACTCAGGCTATGGCTACACCTTC,NA,TRBJ1-2,NA,TRBV4-3
CASSLGGQGTEAFF,TGTGCCAGCAGCTTGGGGGGACAGGGCACTGAAGCTTTCTTT,NA,TRBJ1-1,TRBD1,TRBV7-9